This entry describes one TCR beta chain. As yet, its antigen is unknown. CDR1 and CDR2 from the germline V gene are MDHEN and SYDVKM. The CDR3 is made up of 15 amino acids. Between the trimmed V and J ends, which lost 7 bases and 3 bases, there was a span of 15 bases. The sample is drawn from a study of T cell responses to AZD1222 COVID-19 vaccine. Whole-study findings and limits: The donor group comprised mostly white British people and more females; the analysis possibly underestimated clonal diversity.

Libraries were prepared by immunoSEQ multiplex PCR; TCRdb keeps only in-frame clonotypes and omits some of them. Among approximately 100,000 clones listed, around 87% were seen once. This sequence joins TRBV28 and TRBJ2-2; tentative D call: TRBD2 (6 bases). This sample comprised peripheral blood, obtained 28 days after the second AZD1222 dose. The receptor was isolated from an adult who received the AZD1222 COVID-19 vaccine. This CDR3 reads CASTQEGEDTGELFF. In nucleotides, the CDR3 is TGTGCCAGCACTCAGGAAGGGGAGGACACCGGGGAGCTGTTTTTT. Full variable domain (remainder filled in from reference TRBV28 and TRBJ2-2): DVKVTQSSRYLVKRTGEKVFLECVQDMDHENMFWYRQDPGLGLRLIYFSYDVKMKEKGDIPEGYSVSREKKERFSLILESASTNQTSMYLCASTQEGEDTGELFFGEGSRLTVL.